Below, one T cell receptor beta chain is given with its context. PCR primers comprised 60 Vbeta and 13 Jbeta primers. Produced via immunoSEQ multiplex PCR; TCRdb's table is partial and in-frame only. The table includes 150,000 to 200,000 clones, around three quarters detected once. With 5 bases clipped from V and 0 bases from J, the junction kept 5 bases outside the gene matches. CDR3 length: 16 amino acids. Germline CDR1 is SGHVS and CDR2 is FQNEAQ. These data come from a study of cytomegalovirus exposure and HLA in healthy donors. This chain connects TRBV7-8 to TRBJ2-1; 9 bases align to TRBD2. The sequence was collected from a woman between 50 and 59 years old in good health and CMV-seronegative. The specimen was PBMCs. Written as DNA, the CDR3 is TGTGCCAGCAGCAACCTAGCGGGGAGCTCCTACAATGAGCAGTTCTTC. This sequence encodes CASSNLAGSSYNEQFF.